Sequencing of this T cell receptor (beta chain) was carried out in a study of blood T cell repertoires in COVID-19 (dated by TCRdb to 2019 to 2021). For context, the study as a whole: Collaborator samples came from the United States, Italy and Spain and covered acute and convalescent phases of COVID-19. The material from the prospective study consisted of cDNA or gDNA derived from T cells, B-cell-depleted T cells, or PBMCs. The dataset comprised deeply sampled blood TCRbeta repertoires from subjects exposed to, actively infected with, or recovered from COVID-19. The repertoires were released in a freely available public database meant as a resource for research on the immune response to SARS-CoV-2. Samples were obtained from the ongoing ImmuneRACE study (first 160 participants) and from some 1,200 subjects provided by 6 global collaborators. A de-identified subject ID, COVID-19 status, age in years and sex were almost always included in the sample metadata. Where available, HLA class I and class II types were taken from metadata supplied by the sample provider and were not determined by assay-based typing.

TCRbeta CDR3 regions were amplified from genomic DNA by means of the immunoSEQ Assay, a bias-controlled multiplex PCR. Per the source publication's procedure: Nucleated cell counts per sample were estimated from amplification of reference gene primers within the assay. To quantify the absolute abundance of each unique TCRbeta CDR3 rearrangement, sequence reads were collapsed and filtered. For each sample, productive Simpson clonality was calculated as the square root of Simpson's diversity index over productive rearrangements. The table comes from immuneACCESS by way of TCRdb, which keeps in-frame sequences with V and J called. Part of the clones is missing from these tables; in studies checked, under half for an unresolved V gene and the rest for unknown reasons. The D gene and trimming were derived from the DNA, and the V and J assignments and clone size from that table. This sample gives 150,000 to 200,000 clones in total; 70% to 90% of them show up just once. The top ten clones comprise over 7% of the sample.

Broad study findings and their caveats: The quantity of clinical and demographic metadata differed by source and by participant and was supplied without curation.

V has 3 bases trimmed and J has 7 bases trimmed; junction bases matching no gene number 9. Its CDR3 holds 16 amino acids, cysteine through phenylalanine. Only the CDR3 region is kept as DNA, spanning 48 bases read in frame from base 1. Sequences SGHTA (CDR1) and FQGNSA (CDR2) are obtained from the germline V gene. Whole blood was collected in K2EDTA tubes by collaborating institutions according to the institutions' own protocols. For TCRbeta analysis, collaborator samples were shipped as frozen whole blood, as isolated PBMCs, or as DNA extracted from either sample type. This clone was observed once. Its antigen is not yet known. No base quality information exists; no much larger clone differs at one position.

In this chain, TRBV7-2 is recombined with TRBJ1-4, and 9 junctional nucleotides match TRBD1. Sequencing used peripheral blood. This sequence originates from a woman older than 75 in a cohort sampled during active or convalescent COVID-19. The CDR3 protein is CASSFFAGQGGEKLFF. The DNA reads as follows: TGTGCCAGCAGCTTTTTCGCGGGACAGGGCGGTGAAAAACTGTTTTTT.